The rows below give T cell receptor beta chains drawn from one sample of a study of T-cell reconstitution after alpha-beta-depleted transplantation in children. TCRdb re-called the PCR reads with MiXCR, one entry per CDR3 protein. The sample holds more than 90,000 distinct CDR3 sequences, under 13% seen once. The input for sequencing was PBMCs, taken before TCRalphabeta/CD19-depleted stem cell transplant. The receptors originated from a boy younger than 10 with acute lymphoblastic leukemia, due to receive a stem cell transplant. Each CDR3 is given with its conserved first and last residue. The D gene is left open where the match is weak. The listing skips clone size in some rows; elsewhere it reads once, few, many or a size class.

clone_size d_call j_call v_call cdr3_aa cdr3_nt
few TRBD2 TRBJ2-2 TRBV27 CASSPLSLAENGGELFF TGTGCCAGCAGTCCACTAAGTCTAGCGGAAAACGGCGGGGAGCTGTTTTTT
many TRBD2 TRBJ2-1 TRBV5-1 CASSAPRTSGVNEQFF TGCGCCAGCAGCGCCCCTCGGACTAGCGGGGTCAATGAGCAGTTCTTC
- TRBD2 TRBJ2-1 TRBV20-1 CSARGLAGANEQFF TGCAGTGCTAGAGGACTAGCGGGAGCGAATGAGCAGTTCTTC
few TRBD2 TRBJ2-5 TRBV7-6 CASSLGGRGVQETQYF TGTGCCAGCAGCTTAGGGGGGCGGGGGGTGCAAGAGACCCAGTACTTC
few - TRBJ2-1 TRBV20-1 CSARGPTTEQFF TGCAGTGCTAGAGGACCCACTACCGAGCAGTTCTTC
few TRBD1 TRBJ2-7 TRBV28 CASILGTGGREQYF TGTGCCAGCATCCTCGGGACAGGGGGCCGGGAGCAGTACTTC
many - TRBJ2-2 TRBV6-6 CASSLGWAPSPVGVNTGELFF TGTGCCAGCAGTCTCGGATGGGCCCCATCCCCTGTCGGGGTGAACACCGGGGAGCTGTTTTTT
many - TRBJ1-5 TRBV5-1 CASSLTGWGGNQPQHF TGCGCCAGCAGCTTGACCGGTTGGGGAGGCAATCAGCCCCAGCATTTT
few - TRBJ2-1 TRBV5-1 CASSSTGNAYNEQFF TGCGCCAGCAGCTCTACAGGAAACGCTTACAATGAGCAGTTCTTC
- - TRBJ2-5 TRBV20-1 CSASPVPEGETQYF TGCAGTGCTAGCCCTGTACCCGAGGGGGAGACCCAGTACTTC
many TRBD2 TRBJ2-1 TRBV20-1 CSAREGGGAPSYNEQFF TGCAGTGCTAGAGAGGGCGGGGGAGCACCCTCCTACAATGAGCAGTTCTTC
few TRBD2 TRBJ2-7 TRBV7-8 CASSLELAGVRNEQYF TGTGCCAGCAGCTTAGAGCTAGCGGGCGTGAGGAACGAGCAGTACTTC
many TRBD2 TRBJ2-2 TRBV5-1 CASSLTSGTNTGELFF TGCGCCAGCAGCTTAACTAGCGGGACGAACACCGGGGAGCTGTTTTTT
many TRBD2 TRBJ2-3 TRBV5-1 CASRTSGTTDTQYF TGCGCCAGCAGGACTAGCGGGACCACAGATACGCAGTATTTT
few - TRBJ2-1 TRBV5-4 CASSRDSTSYNEQFF TGTGCCAGCAGCCGGGACTCCACGTCCTACAATGAGCAGTTCTTC
many - TRBJ2-7 TRBV27 CASSFGSGYEQYF -
- TRBD2 TRBJ2-7 TRBV6-5 CASSYSNLAGVHEQYF TGTGCCAGCAGTTACTCGAATCTAGCGGGAGTCCACGAGCAGTACTTC
- - TRBJ2-2 TRBV6-2/TRBV6-3 CASSYRGTGELFF TGTGCCAGCAGTTACCGGGGCACCGGGGAGCTGTTTTTT
few TRBD2 TRBJ2-7 TRBV9 CASSVVSRGLARWEQYF TGTGCCAGCAGCGTAGTAAGTAGGGGACTAGCAAGGTGGGAGCAGTACTTC
few - TRBJ2-7 TRBV5-1 CASSLGAAPTYF TGCGCCAGCAGCTTGGGGGCCGCGCCTACGTACTTC
many TRBD2 TRBJ2-2 TRBV5-5 CASSLGVAGPQGELFF TGTGCCAGCAGCCTTGGGGTAGCGGGACCCCAAGGGGAGCTGTTTTTT
- - TRBJ2-7 TRBV7-3 CASSLHHSYEQYF TGTGCCAGCAGCCTACACCACTCCTACGAGCAGTACTTC
- - TRBJ2-3 TRBV20-1 CSARDPRSGTDTQYF TGCAGTGCTAGAGATCCTCGTTCCGGCACAGATACGCAGTATTTT
few - TRBJ1-5 TRBV10-3 CAISDSGGPNQPQHF TGTGCCATCAGTGATTCAGGCGGTCCCAATCAGCCCCAGCATTTT
few - TRBJ2-7 TRBV30 CALRWGYEQYF TGTGCCTTGCGGTGGGGCTACGAGCAGTACTTC
few TRBD1 TRBJ2-2 TRBV10-1 CASSGGQGSTGELFF TGCGCCAGCAGTGGAGGACAGGGGAGCACCGGGGAGCTGTTTTTT
- - TRBJ2-1 TRBV3-1 CASSPRLGNEQFF TGTGCCAGCAGCCCACGACTAGGCAATGAGCAGTTCTTC
- - TRBJ1-1 TRBV20-1 CSASTRGAAFF TGCAGTGCTAGTACTAGGGGTGCAGCTTTCTTT
- - TRBJ1-1 TRBV7-9 CASSFLVGVNTEAFF TGTGCCAGCAGCTTCCTTGTAGGAGTGAACACTGAAGCTTTCTTT
few - TRBJ2-1 TRBV12-3/TRBV12-4 CASSFTALNEQFF TGTGCCAGCAGTTTCACAGCCTTAAATGAGCAGTTCTTC
many TRBD1 TRBJ1-2 TRBV5-6 CASSLSGTGYNYGYTF TGTGCCAGCAGCTTATCCGGGACAGGGTATAACTATGGCTACACCTTC
few - TRBJ1-1 TRBV10-3 CAISESSPVWEAFF TGTGCCATCAGTGAGTCGAGTCCCGTTTGGGAAGCTTTCTTT
many TRBD1 TRBJ1-2 TRBV6-2/TRBV6-3 CASSKDRGGGYTF TGTGCCAGCAGTAAGGACAGGGGTGGTGGCTACACCTTC
many - TRBJ2-1 TRBV20-1 CSARVGTSSYNEQFF TGCAGTGCTAGAGTAGGCACCAGCTCCTACAATGAGCAGTTCTTC
- - TRBJ2-3 TRBV20-1 CSARVPGWADTQYF TGCAGTGCTAGAGTCCCAGGATGGGCAGATACGCAGTATTTT
- TRBD2 TRBJ2-1 TRBV5-6 CASREGLAAWNKQFF TGTGCCAGCAGAGAGGGACTAGCGGCGTGGAATAAGCAGTTCTTC
- - TRBJ2-7 TRBV5-6 CARSPELPGGQYF TGTGCCAGGAGCCCCGAGCTCCCCGGTGGGCAGTACTTC
once - TRBJ1-5 TRBV28 CASSFVQGRYSNQPQHF TGTGCCAGCAGTTTCGTCCAGGGACGGTATAGCAATCAGCCCCAGCATTTT
few - TRBJ2-5 TRBV20-1 CSARAGEWETQYF TGCAGTGCTAGGGCAGGGGAGTGGGAGACCCAGTACTTC
few - TRBJ1-1 TRBV7-9 CASSLLGLHEAFF TGTGCCAGCAGCTTATTGGGCCTCCATGAAGCTTTCTTT
many - TRBJ2-5 TRBV12-3/TRBV12-4 CASSLFRRETQYF TGTGCCAGCAGTTTATTTCGGCGGGAGACCCAGTACTTC
many - TRBJ2-7 TRBV20-1 CSARVAGVKRAYEQYF TGCAGTGCTAGGGTTGCGGGTGTTAAAAGGGCCTACGAGCAGTACTTC
many - TRBJ2-3 TRBV7-9 CASSYTLRGDTQYF TGTGCCAGCAGCTACACCTTGCGTGGGGATACGCAGTATTTT
few - TRBJ2-5 TRBV18 CASSGSVQETQYF TGTGCCAGCTCAGGGAGCGTCCAAGAGACCCAGTACTTC
many - TRBJ2-1 TRBV7-6 CASSLAGGPGLPYEQFF TGTGCCAGCAGCTTAGCGGGGGGGCCGGGACTACCATATGAGCAGTTCTTC
- TRBD2 TRBJ2-1 TRBV9 CASSVGLAVGNEQFF TGTGCCAGCAGCGTGGGACTAGCGGTCGGTAATGAGCAGTTCTTC
- TRBD2 TRBJ2-7 TRBV5-1 CASHMSGSSYEQYF TGCGCCAGCCATATGAGCGGGAGCTCCTACGAGCAGTACTTC
- TRBD2 TRBJ2-1 TRBV10-3 CAIRRTSGIRSYNEQFF TGTGCCATCCGACGGACTAGCGGGATACGCTCCTACAATGAGCAGTTCTTC
- - TRBJ2-6 TRBV21-1 CASSKADDSSGANVLTF TGTGCCAGCAGCAAAGCGGATGACAGCTCTGGGGCCAACGTCCTGACTTTC
- TRBD1 TRBJ1-3 TRBV20-1 CSARDRGHGNTIYF TGCAGTGCTCGGGACAGGGGGCATGGAAACACCATATATTTT
- - TRBJ2-7 TRBV6-6 CASRTDSYEQYF TGTGCCAGCAGAACTGACAGCTACGAGCAGTACTTC
- - TRBJ1-1 TRBV5-1 CASSPRDGEAFF TGCGCCAGCAGCCCGAGGGACGGTGAAGCTTTCTTT